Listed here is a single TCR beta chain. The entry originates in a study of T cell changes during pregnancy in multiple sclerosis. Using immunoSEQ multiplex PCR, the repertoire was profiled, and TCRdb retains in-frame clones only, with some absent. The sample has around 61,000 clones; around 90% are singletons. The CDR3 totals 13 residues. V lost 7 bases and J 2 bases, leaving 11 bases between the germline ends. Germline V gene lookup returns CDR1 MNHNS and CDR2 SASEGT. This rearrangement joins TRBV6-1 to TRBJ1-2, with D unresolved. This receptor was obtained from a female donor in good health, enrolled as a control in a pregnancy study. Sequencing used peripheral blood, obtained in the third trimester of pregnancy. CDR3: CASNEGGNYGYTF. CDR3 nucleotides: TGTGCCAGCAATGAGGGAGGCAACTATGGCTACACCTTC.